One and the same sample provided the 4 T cell receptor beta chains below, sequenced in a study of T-cell memory formation after mild COVID-19. TCRdb used MiXCR to reprocess the 5' RACE reads, holding one entry per CDR3 protein. The table includes about 150,000 distinct CDR3 sequences, about 25% detected once. Sample: PBMCs or a T cell subset sorted from them (not recorded which). Receptors were obtained from an adult woman who had mild COVID-19 (a few samples of this study predate the infection). Cell type and time point are not known.

This clonotype was recorded a few times. V usage is TRBV4-2 and J usage is TRBJ1-2; 11 positions match TRBD1. Trimming at V came to 1 base and at J to 4 bases, leaving 8 bases not matched to a gene. Germline assignment: CDR1 LGHNA and CDR2 YNFKEQ. CDR3 length equals 17 residues. CDR3 protein: CASSQVWYGQGAYGYTF. As DNA, the CDR3 is TGTGCCAGCAGCCAAGTCTGGTATGGACAGGGGGCCTATGGCTACACCTTC.

V is TRBV5-6 and J is TRBJ2-3; TRBD1 matches 8 bases. J gave up 6 bases and V 0 bases, and 6 bases lay outside the gene matches. Germline V gene data show CDR1 as SGHDT and CDR2 as YYEEEE. This CDR3 is built from 15 residues. CDR3 protein: CASSLGQGAVDTQYF. CDR3 nucleotide sequence: TGTGCCAGCAGCTTGGGGCAGGGGGCGGTGGATACGCAGTATTTT.

The table lists this clonotype with a few counts. The chain links TRBV4-2 to TRBJ1-2; 9 bases are shared with TRBD1. The CDR3 contains 17 residues. Germline CDR1 LGHNA, CDR2 YNFKEQ. The V segment lost 1 base and the J segment 0 bases; nucleotides outside the gene matches: 6. For the CDR3, the DNA is TGTGCCAGCAGCCAAGGAGGGACAGGGACAGCTAACTATGGCTACACCTTC. It yields the protein CASSQGGTGTANYGYTF.

In DNA form, the CDR3 reads TGTGCCACCAGTGATCCTTTGGGAAACACCATATATTTT. Its protein is CATSDPLGNTIYF. The chain couples TRBV24-1 to TRBJ1-3; D call uncertain. Between the trimmed V and J ends, which lost 3 bases and 4 bases, there was a span of 6 bases. Germline-derived CDR1 and CDR2 are KGHDR and SFDVKD. This CDR3 contains 13 residues.